Shown below are 32 T cell receptor beta chains from a single sample sequenced in a study of OX40 agonist ivuxolimab in advanced cancers. Sequencing used immunoSEQ multiplex PCR; TCRdb keeps in-frame clones, though not all of them. The sample includes some 60,000 clones, roughly nine tenths seen only once; the top ten take 13% to 15%. The sequencing used CD4+ or CD8+ T cells sorted from blood, collected in a trial of the OX40 agonist ivuxolimab. Source of these receptors: an adult with an advanced solid tumor such as melanoma, head and neck, liver or kidney cancer.

The CDR3 bases are TGTGCCAGCAGTTCCTCCGGGACAGGGGGCGTCGGGGGCTACACCTTC. This codes for CASSSSGTGGVGGYTF. The chain has TRBV6-6 and TRBJ1-2, with TRBD1 matching 12 bases. The CDR3 spans 16 residues. Trimming cost V 4 bases and J 8 bases; bases outside gene matches: 11. Germline V gene lookup returns CDR1 MNHNY and CDR2 SVGAGI (reference sequence).

This clone is labeled medium-sized (0.01 to 0.1%). V and J are TRBV6-1 and TRBJ1-4; 10 nucleotides line up with TRBD1. Germline CDR1 reads MNHNS; CDR2 reads SASEGT. With V trimmed by 6 bases and J by 8 bases, 3 bases remained unmatched. The CDR3 has 13 amino acids. CDR3 sequence (DNA): TGTGCCAGCAGCCTGGACAGGGGGGAAAAACTGTTTTTT. It encodes CASSLDRGEKLFF.

The V gene is TRBV7-3, the J gene TRBJ2-7; D possibly uses TRBD1 or TRBD2 (5 bases each). The CDR3 has 15 residues. Deletions cut 8 bases from V and 5 bases from J, with 22 bases between. The germline V gene has CDR1 SGHTA and CDR2 FQGTGA. CDR3 amino acids: CASRPERYQGDEQYF. The CDR3 coding sequence is TGTGCCAGCCGCCCCGAGCGGTACCAGGGTGACGAGCAGTACTTC. Supplemented by reference TRBV7-3 and TRBJ2-7, the full variable domain reads GAGVSQTPSNKVTEKGKYVELRCDPISGHTALYWYRQSLGQGPEFLIYFQGTGAADDSGLPNDRFFAVRPEGSVSTLKIQRTERGDSAVYLCASRPERYQGDEQYFGPGTRLTVT.

V and J are TRBV28 and TRBJ2-7, with 7 bases identical to TRBD1. V trimming: 4 bases; J trimming: 4 bases; junction bases outside the gene matches: 13. From germline, CDR1 is MDHEN and CDR2 SYDVKM. The CDR3 covers 16 residues. The CDR3 DNA reads TGTGCCAGCAGTTCGCTGAGACAGGGAGTTAGGTACGAGCAGTACTTC. This sequence encodes CASSSLRQGVRYEQYF.

This clone came up a few times. The J gene is TRBJ1-3, the V gene TRBV7-9, with D unresolved. Germline V gene data show CDR1 as SEHNR and CDR2 as FQNEAQ (reference sequence). The CDR3 has 13 residues. Deletions cut 3 bases from V and 1 base from J, with 4 bases between. The CDR3: CASSFGSGNTIYF. CDR3 DNA: TGTGCCAGCAGCTTCGGATCTGGAAACACCATATATTTT.

V usage is TRBV5-1 and J usage is TRBJ2-1; TRBD2 aligns across 13 bases. The J segment lost 8 bases and the V segment lost 2 bases, leaving 13 bases of the junction unmatched. There are 18 residues in the CDR3. Germline V gene lookup returns CDR1 SGHRS and CDR2 YFSETQ. The DNA of the CDR3 is TGCGCCAGCAGCTTCCTTCCGGGACTAGCGGGATATGGGGATGAGCAGTTCTTC. Translated, it gives CASSFLPGLAGYGDEQFF.

The chain carries TRBV18 and TRBJ2-7; 9 nucleotides align to TRBD1. In germline, CDR1 is KGHSH, CDR2 LQKENI. This CDR3 contains 15 residues. Losses at the gene ends were 3 bases for V and 6 bases for J; bases not matched to a gene: 9. CDR3 sequence (DNA): TGTGCCAGCTCACCCGTCCCGGGACAGGGTTCCGAGCAGTACTTC. Protein product: CASSPVPGQGSEQYF.

This chain joins TRBV7-8 and TRBJ1-5; 7 bases line up with TRBD1. CDR3 length: 13 amino acids. V was clipped by 4 bases and J by 7 bases; unmatched bases: 4. Per the germline V gene, CDR1 is SGHVS and CDR2 is FQNEAQ. CDR3 coding DNA: TGTGCCAGCAGCTGGGACAGTCGCCAGCCCCAGCATTTT. Its translation is CASSWDSRQPQHF.

The rearrangement uses TRBV10-3 and TRBJ2-7; tentatively, D is TRBD1 (5 bases). Trimming stripped 4 bases from V and 1 base from J, with 11 bases between. The CDR3 runs 14 residues. The V gene's germline CDR1 is ENHRY and CDR2 SYGVKD. CDR3 DNA: TGTGCCATCAGTGCTAGACAGTCGTCCTACGAGCAGTACTTC. It specifies CAISARQSSYEQYF.

The chain employs TRBV5-6 and TRBJ2-3; 9 bases match TRBD2. CDR3 length: 16 amino acids. The germline CDR1 and CDR2 sequences are SGHDT and YYEEEE. V trimming: 0 bases; J trimming: 4 bases; junction bases outside the gene matches: 6. The CDR3 spells CASSLAREGSADTQYF. CDR3 sequence (DNA): TGTGCCAGCAGCTTGGCGCGGGAGGGGAGCGCAGATACGCAGTATTTT.

J is TRBJ1-1 and V is TRBV6-6, with a weak D call TRBD1 (5 bases). Trimming stripped 9 bases from V and 1 base from J, with 15 bases between. Germline values: CDR1 MNHNY, CDR2 SVGAGI (reference sequence). The CDR3 sequence is 14 residues long. The CDR3 sequence is CASIQRQGNTEAFF. CDR3 sequence (DNA): TGTGCCAGTATACAGAGGCAGGGGAACACTGAAGCTTTCTTT.

This chain joins TRBV4-1 and TRBJ2-1; D could derive from TRBD1 or TRBD2 (6 bases each). Trimming removed 1 base at V and 1 base at J, with 17 bases between. Per the germline V gene, CDR1 is MGHRA and CDR2 is YSYEKL. The CDR3 is 18 amino acids. The CDR3 region has the DNA TGCGCCAGCAGCCAAGCGGGGGCAGCCGGGACTTCCTACAATGAGCAGTTCTTC. It translates to CASSQAGAAGTSYNEQFF.

V and J are TRBV19 and TRBJ2-2; D ambiguous. The CDR3 is made up of 16 amino acids. Germline CDR1 is LNHDA and CDR2 is SQIVND (reference sequence). Deletions cut 5 bases from V and 6 bases from J, with 19 bases between. The CDR3 DNA reads TGTGCCAGTAGTTATAGAAGCCCCTTGGCACCCGGGGAGCTGTTTTTT. Its translation is CASSYRSPLAPGELFF.

The rearrangement joins TRBV10-1 to TRBJ2-5; 14 bases agree with TRBD2. The CDR3 spans 15 residues. Germline V CDR1 and CDR2: WNHNN, SYGVQD (reference sequence). V lost 0 bases to trimming and J lost 11 bases; unmatched junction nucleotides: 5. DNA of the CDR3: TGCGCCAGCAGTGAGTCGGGACTAGCGGGAGTTGAGCAGTACTTC. Translated: CASSESGLAGVEQYF.

This clone has a single count. The rearrangement joins TRBV11-2 to TRBJ2-7; 7 nucleotides align to TRBD1. Germline CDR1 is SGHAT and CDR2 is FQNNGV. With 5 bases clipped from V and 8 bases from J, the junction kept 12 bases outside the gene matches. The length of the CDR3 is 14 residues. This chain's CDR3 is CASSPEDRRRKQYF. The CDR3 DNA reads TGTGCCAGCAGCCCAGAGGACAGGAGAAGAAAGCAGTACTTC.

V gene TRBV27 combines with J gene TRBJ2-1; D possibly corresponds to TRBD1 (6 bases). CDR3 length equals 15 residues. Looked up from germline, CDR1 is MNHEY and CDR2 is SMNVEV (reference sequence). V was pared by 2 bases and J by 7 bases, with 15 bases between. The CDR3 nucleotides are TGTGCCAGCAGTTTACGCAGGGGCAGGAGGAATGAGCAGTTCTTC. It yields the protein CASSLRRGRRNEQFF.

This chain uses TRBV10-3 with TRBJ2-1, with 11 bases aligning to TRBD2. This CDR3 is built from 14 residues. Trimming cost V 6 bases and J 7 bases; bases outside gene matches: 5. Germline V gene data show CDR1 as ENHRY and CDR2 as SYGVKD. For the CDR3, the DNA is TGTGCCATCAGAAGGACTAGCGGGCCGAATGAGCAGTTCTTC. This gives the protein CAIRRTSGPNEQFF.

J is TRBJ2-5 and V is TRBV5-3; TRBD2 matches 12 bases. TRBV5-3 is flagged as an ORF with uncertain function. Unmatched junction bases numbered 15, after V lost 10 bases and J lost 2 bases. This CDR3 contains 17 residues. The DNA for the CDR3 is TGTGCCCTAAGCCGGCCCCTAGCGGGGGGGGGTCAAGAGACCCAGTACTTC. It translates to CALSRPLAGGGQETQYF.

The chain combines TRBV2 with TRBJ2-3; possible D gene TRBD2, 6 bases. CDR1 is SNHLY, CDR2 FYNNEI, per germline. V was pared by 3 bases and J by 0 bases, with 19 bases between. The length of the CDR3 is 18 residues. The CDR3 DNA reads as TGTGCCAGCAGTGATGGCGTGCGGAGGGCGTCTAGCACAGATACGCAGTATTTT. It encodes CASSDGVRRASSTDTQYF.

This clone was found once. CDR3 amino acids: CAIKPGPQETQYF. The CDR3 DNA sequence: TGTGCCATCAAACCCGGACCACAAGAGACCCAGTACTTC. The rearrangement joins TRBV10-3 to TRBJ2-5; D uncertain. This CDR3 is built from 13 residues. Germline assignment: CDR1 ENHRY and CDR2 SYGVKD. Trimming pared 7 bases from V and 2 bases from J, leaving 11 bases between.

V gene TRBV28 combines with J gene TRBJ2-4, with unresolved D. The V end lost 4 bases, the J end lost 4 bases, and 14 bases lay between the germline ends. The germline V gene has CDR1 MDHEN and CDR2 SYDVKM. The CDR3 runs 15 residues. The CDR3 bases are TGTGCCAGCAGTTCTCCGGGCTACCCAAAAAACATTCAGTACTTC. It codes for CASSSPGYPKNIQYF. The complete variable domain, with remaining parts taken from reference TRBV28 and TRBJ2-4, reads DVKVTQSSRYLVKRTGEKVFLECVQDMDHENMFWYRQDPGLGLRLIYFSYDVKMKEKGDIPEGYSVSREKKERFSLILESASTNQTSMYLCASSSPGYPKNIQYFGAGTRLSVL.

The V call is TRBV28, the J call TRBJ1-1; the D is unclear. CDR1 is MDHEN and CDR2 is SYDVKM in the germline V gene. V was cut by 4 bases and J by 1 base, with 13 bases left in between. The CDR3 spans 15 residues. The CDR3 bases are TGTGCCAGCAGTTCCGGGGTATCGGGGAACACTGAAGCTTTCTTT. Amino acid sequence: CASSSGVSGNTEAFF. The full variable domain, its missing parts supplied by reference TRBV28 and TRBJ1-1, is DVKVTQSSRYLVKRTGEKVFLECVQDMDHENMFWYRQDPGLGLRLIYFSYDVKMKEKGDIPEGYSVSREKKERFSLILESASTNQTSMYLCASSSGVSGNTEAFFGQGTRLTVV.

This chain joins TRBV2 and TRBJ2-3, with 8 nucleotides matching TRBD1. Trimming at V came to 4 bases and at J to 5 bases, leaving 8 bases not matched to a gene. The CDR3 runs to 15 residues. CDR1 SNHLY and CDR2 FYNNEI come from the germline V gene. The CDR3 is CASSVQGARGDTQYF. The CDR3 nucleotides are TGTGCCAGCAGTGTCCAGGGGGCCCGAGGAGATACGCAGTATTTT.

In its sample, this clone was seen a few times. The chain joins TRBV7-2 to TRBJ2-1; D not certain. Germline CDR1 SGHTA, CDR2 FQGNSA. V dropped 6 bases and J dropped 5 bases, with 14 bases sitting between them. CDR3 length: 14 residues. The CDR3 loop reads CASSIGFGNNEQFF. The DNA of the CDR3 is TGTGCCAGCAGTATAGGGTTTGGGAACAATGAGCAGTTCTTC.

This chain uses TRBV7-3 with TRBJ2-6, with 9 bases aligning to TRBD1. CDR3 length: 17 amino acids. Germline loops: CDR1 SGHTA, CDR2 FQGTGA. V lost 2 bases, J lost 3 bases, and 5 bases stayed unmatched. The CDR3 bases are TGTGCCAGCAGCTTAGGGACAGGGTCTTATGGGGCCAACGTCCTGACTTTC. Translated: CASSLGTGSYGANVLTF. The whole variable domain, remainder taken from reference TRBV7-3 and TRBJ2-6, is GAGVSQTPSNKVTEKGKYVELRCDPISGHTALYWYRQSLGQGPEFLIYFQGTGAADDSGLPNDRFFAVRPEGSVSTLKIQRTERGDSAVYLCASSLGTGSYGANVLTFGAGSRLTVL.

The rearrangement uses TRBV28 and TRBJ2-6; 7 nucleotides align to TRBD1. CDR1 is MDHEN and CDR2 is SYDVKM in the germline V gene. V trimming: 6 bases; J trimming: 4 bases; junction bases outside the gene matches: 3. CDR3 length: 14 amino acids. The CDR3 is CASRTGFGANVLTF. In nucleotides, the CDR3 is TGTGCCAGCAGGACAGGGTTCGGGGCCAACGTCCTGACTTTC.

V usage is TRBV10-3 and J usage is TRBJ2-1, with TRBD2 matching 12 bases. After removal of 7 bases from V and 9 bases from J, the junction contained 7 bases not matched to a gene. The CDR3 is 14 amino acids. Per germline, CDR1 ENHRY and CDR2 SYGVKD. The chain's CDR3 is CAITKLAGGGEQFF. The DNA for the CDR3 is TGTGCCATCACTAAACTAGCGGGAGGAGGTGAGCAGTTCTTC.

In its sample, this clone was seen a few times. This chain joins TRBV19 and TRBJ2-1; TRBD2 aligns across 8 bases. After removal of 6 bases from V and 7 bases from J, the junction contained 5 bases not matched to a gene. The CDR3 extends over 13 amino acids. Per the germline V gene, CDR1 is LNHDA and CDR2 is SQIVND (reference sequence). CDR3 in DNA: TGTGCCAGTAGACCCCGGGGGGGTAATGAGCAGTTCTTC. This sequence encodes CASRPRGGNEQFF.

This clone was counted a single time. V usage is TRBV6-5 and J usage is TRBJ1-6, with TRBD1 matching over 7 bases. The trim removed 6 bases at V and 8 bases at J, leaving 10 bases unmatched. There are 15 residues in the CDR3. Germline V gene sequence: CDR1 MNHEY, CDR2 SVGAGI. This chain's CDR3 is CASSRSTGLYSPLHF. DNA of the CDR3: TGTGCCAGCAGCCGATCGACAGGGCTTTATTCACCCCTCCACTTT.

The chain is built from TRBV6-1 and TRBJ2-4; tentative D call: TRBD1 (6 bases). Germline CDR1 reads MNHNS; CDR2 reads SASEGT. This CDR3 contains 15 residues. V lost 7 bases and J 0 bases, leaving 13 bases between the germline ends. The DNA for the CDR3 is TGTGCCAGCAACCACGGGACACTAGCCAAAAACATTCAGTACTTC. It encodes CASNHGTLAKNIQYF.

The gene calls are TRBV27 and TRBJ2-7; 7 bases agree with TRBD1. CDR1 is MNHEY, CDR2 SMNVEV, per germline (reference sequence). Trimming removed 4 bases from V and 0 bases from J; junction bases left unmatched: 3. The CDR3 runs to 14 residues. CDR3 DNA sequence: TGTGCCAGCAGTTACAGGGGCCCCTCCTACGAGCAGTACTTC. Protein: CASSYRGPSYEQYF.

J is TRBJ2-7 and V is TRBV7-2, with D perhaps matching TRBD1 or TRBD2 (5 bases each). The CDR3 extends over 16 amino acids. Germline V CDR1 and CDR2: SGHTA, FQGNSA. Trimming cost V 1 base and J 2 bases, with 15 bases left between them. The CDR3 loop reads CASSLEFPGPPYEQYF. The CDR3 DNA sequence: TGTGCCAGCAGCTTAGAATTTCCGGGACCTCCCTACGAGCAGTACTTC.